Listed here are 18 T cell receptor beta chains from one sample, sequenced in a study of Ad26.COV2.S vaccination and SARS-CoV-2 variants. Treatment denoted: roughly 20 received Ad26.COV2.S at low or high dose, single or two shots; 5 received placebo; per-sample allocation not given. Day 63 after the first vaccine or placebo injection was the time point for sampling. The data were produced by immunoSEQ multiplex PCR, yet TCRdb's version contains in-frame clones alone and is incomplete. Counted here are roughly 400,000 clones, 89% occurring once; the ten biggest clones make up 1.5% to 2%. The sequences come from peripheral blood, collected in a trial of Ad26.COV2.S vaccine versus placebo. Source of these receptors: a person aged 18-60 years who received the Ad26.COV2.S COVID-19 vaccine or a placebo.

The rearrangement uses TRBV29-1 and TRBJ1-4; no reliable D call. Trimming stripped 4 bases from V and 8 bases from J, with 14 bases between. Per the germline V gene, CDR1 is SQVTM and CDR2 is ANQGSEA. The CDR3 length is 13 residues. CDR3 nucleotide sequence: TGCAGCGTTGGGCAAGCGAGGAGCGAAAAACTGTTTTTT. Translating it yields CSVGQARSEKLFF.

Regarding this clone: In the same sample, other DNA sequences code for this CDR3. The V gene is TRBV27, the J gene TRBJ1-5, with 10 nucleotides matching TRBD1. Trimming cost V 5 bases and J 2 bases; bases outside gene matches: 3. The CDR3 extends over 15 amino acids. The germline CDR1 and CDR2 sequences are MNHEY and SMNVEV (reference sequence). The CDR3 spells CASSPGTGGNQPQHF. DNA for the CDR3: TGTGCCAGCAGTCCAGGGACAGGGGGCAATCAGCCCCAGCATTTT.

The rearrangement links TRBV3-1 (or the pseudogene TRBV3-2) to TRBJ2-1; 12 bases fit TRBD2. The ends lost 4 bases at V and 7 bases at J; junction bases unmatched: 5. Germline CDR1 LGHDT, CDR2 YNNKEL (reference sequence). The CDR3 is 15 amino acids. The CDR3 here is CASSPRTSGTNEQFF. CDR3 DNA: TGTGCCAGCAGCCCCAGGACTAGCGGGACTAATGAGCAGTTCTTC.

In regard to this clone: Within the sample, other DNA sequences also encode this same CDR3. The V and J genes are TRBV30 and TRBJ2-3; D possibly corresponds to TRBD2 (5 bases). V was cut by 0 bases and J by 2 bases, with 12 bases left in between. Looked up from germline, CDR1 is GTSNPN and CDR2 is SVGIG (reference sequence). CDR3 size: 15 residues. The CDR3 nucleotides are TGTGCCTGGAGTGTCCTAGCCGGGATCACAGATACGCAGTATTTT. It specifies CAWSVLAGITDTQYF. The full variable domain, completed using reference TRBV30 and TRBJ2-3, is SQTIHQWPATLVQPVGSPLSLECTVEGTSNPNLYWYRQAAGRGLQLLFYSVGIGQISSEVPQNLSASRPQDRQFILSSKKLLLSDSGFYLCAWSVLAGITDTQYFGPGTRLTVL.

The chain employs TRBV30 and TRBJ2-3, with 8 nucleotides matching TRBD1. V lost 0 bases, J lost 2 bases, and 4 bases stayed unmatched. Germline V CDR1 and CDR2: GTSNPN, SVGIG (reference sequence). CDR3 length equals 15 residues. The CDR3 region is CAWSVRRGPTDTQYF. CDR3 DNA: TGTGCCTGGAGTGTACGCAGGGGGCCCACAGATACGCAGTATTTT.

V gene TRBV3-1 (or the pseudogene TRBV3-2) combines with J gene TRBJ2-2; no firm D call. V lost 2 bases to trimming and J lost 2 bases, with 12 bases between them. Germline assignment: CDR1 LGHDT and CDR2 YNNKEL (reference sequence). The CDR3 covers 16 residues. Here the CDR3 DNA reads TGTGCCAGCAGCCAAAAAAAGGCCATTAACACCGGGGAGCTGTTTTTT. It encodes CASSQKKAINTGELFF.

This chain connects TRBV4-1 to TRBJ2-3, with 9 bases aligning to TRBD1. J lost 4 bases, V lost 5 bases, and 4 bases had no gene match. Germline V lookup: CDR1 MGHRA, CDR2 YSYEKL. The CDR3 runs to 14 residues. The CDR3 region is CASSLQGAPDTQYF. The CDR3 nucleotides read TGCGCCAGCAGCTTACAGGGGGCCCCAGATACGCAGTATTTT.

The CDR3 nucleotides read TGTGCCAGCAGTGAGATGAGGGGGGGAACCGGCTACACCTTC. Protein: CASSEMRGGTGYTF. The V call is TRBV2, the J call TRBJ1-2, with D possibly TRBD1 on 6 matching bases. The CDR3 length is 14 residues. The V end was cut by 3 bases, the J end by 8 bases, with 16 bases between. Germline CDR1 reads SNHLY; CDR2 reads FYNNEI.

This chain links TRBV5-6 with TRBJ1-1; weak D call: TRBD1 (5 bases). This CDR3 is built from 11 residues. Germline assignment: CDR1 SGHDT and CDR2 YYEEEE. V shed 3 bases and J shed 11 bases, with 11 bases lying between them. CDR3 bases: TGTGCCAGCAGCTCTGACCCAGGGGCTTTCTTT. This codes for CASSSDPGAFF.

This chain joins TRBV7-2 and TRBJ2-5; the D is unclear. V was shortened by 0 bases and J by 5 bases, with 13 bases between the two germline ends. Germline lookup yields CDR1 SGHTA and CDR2 FQGNSA. The CDR3 extends over 15 amino acids. The DNA of the CDR3 is TGTGCCAGCAGCTTAGCCATAGGGTATGTGGAGACCCAGTACTTC. Its protein is CASSLAIGYVETQYF.

V is TRBV6-5 and J is TRBJ1-6; tentative D call: TRBD1 (6 bases). This CDR3 contains 14 residues. Germline CDR1 and CDR2: MNHEY and SVGAGI. The V end lost 7 bases, the J end lost 10 bases, and 17 bases lay between the germline ends. CDR3 residues: CASTFRTAGSPLHF. CDR3 DNA: TGTGCCAGCACCTTCCGGACAGCTGGATCACCCCTCCACTTT.

The chain recombines TRBV7-8 with TRBJ1-4, with D hard to call. V was clipped by 5 bases and J by 4 bases, with 8 bases between them. The CDR3 covers 13 residues. The V gene's germline CDR1 is SGHVS and CDR2 FQNEAQ. The DNA of the CDR3 is TGTGCCAGCAGCCTCGGATTTAATGAAAAACTGTTTTTT. As protein: CASSLGFNEKLFF.

With regard to this clone: The same CDR3 can be traced to other DNA sequences in this sample. The rearrangement joins TRBV28 to TRBJ1-2; D remains unclear. Trimming shortened V by 5 bases and J by 2 bases, and 3 bases separated the two germline ends. Germline-derived CDR1 and CDR2 are MDHEN and SYDVKM. The CDR3 has 11 amino acids. The CDR3 region is CASSLNYGYTF. The CDR3 DNA reads TGTGCCAGCAGTCTAAACTATGGCTACACCTTC.

V usage is TRBV9 and J usage is TRBJ2-1; D not resolved. V was clipped by 6 bases and J by 5 bases, with 12 bases between them. CDR3 length equals 13 residues. CDR1 is SGDLS, CDR2 YYNGEE, per germline. In nucleotides, the CDR3 is TGTGCCAGCACTCCTAGGACCGACAATGAGCAGTTCTTC. Residues: CASTPRTDNEQFF.

The chain carries TRBV2 and TRBJ1-5; TRBD1 is a possible D gene (5 bases). Trimming cost V 6 bases and J 5 bases, with 11 bases left between them. The CDR3 length is 13 residues. The germline gives CDR1 SNHLY, CDR2 FYNNEI. In nucleotides, the CDR3 is TGTGCCAGCAGCCGAGGGACCGATCAGCCCCAGCATTTT. Protein product: CASSRGTDQPQHF.

V usage is TRBV9 and J usage is TRBJ2-1; TRBD1 agrees at 9 bases. Germline assignment: CDR1 SGDLS and CDR2 YYNGEE. This CDR3 region has 15 residues. V lost 4 bases to trimming and J lost 4 bases; unmatched junction nucleotides: 6. The CDR3 region has the DNA TGTGCCAGCAGCCCAGGACAGGGGACGTACAATGAGCAGTTCTTC. It specifies CASSPGQGTYNEQFF.

The chain carries TRBV9 and TRBJ2-1; 11 nucleotides align to TRBD2. Germline loops: CDR1 SGDLS, CDR2 YYNGEE. The J segment lost 5 bases and the V segment lost 6 bases, leaving 4 bases of the junction unmatched. The CDR3 contains 14 residues. The CDR3 region has the DNA TGTGCCAGCAACCTTAGCGGGAGGGACAATGAGCAGTTCTTC. Translation: CASNLSGRDNEQFF.

This chain links TRBV21-1 with TRBJ2-2; the DNA was not used to check the table's D call, TRBD1. TRBV21-1 is tagged as a pseudogene. The CDR3 totals 20 residues. CDR3 in DNA: TGTGCCAGCAGCAAAGTATGGGGCAGGCGTCCTCCCCTAGACACCGGGGAGCTGTTTTTT. This gives the protein CASSKVWGRRPPLDTGELFF.